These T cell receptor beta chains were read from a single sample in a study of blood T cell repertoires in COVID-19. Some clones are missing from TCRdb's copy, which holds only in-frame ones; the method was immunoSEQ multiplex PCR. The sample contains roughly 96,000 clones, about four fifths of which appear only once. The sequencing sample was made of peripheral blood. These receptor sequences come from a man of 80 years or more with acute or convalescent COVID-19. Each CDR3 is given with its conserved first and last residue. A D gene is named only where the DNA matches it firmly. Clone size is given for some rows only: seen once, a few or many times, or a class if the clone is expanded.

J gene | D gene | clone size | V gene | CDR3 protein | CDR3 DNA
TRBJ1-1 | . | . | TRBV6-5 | CASSSRGGGTEAFF | TGTGCCAGCAGTTCGAGGGGAGGTGGTACTGAAGCTTTCTTT
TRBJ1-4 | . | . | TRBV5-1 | CASSGLNEKLFF | TGCGCCAGCAGCGGACTAAACGAAAAACTGTTTTTT
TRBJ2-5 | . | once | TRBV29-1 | CSVGKQGLETQYF | TGCAGCGTTGGGAAACAGGGTCTAGAGACCCAGTACTTC
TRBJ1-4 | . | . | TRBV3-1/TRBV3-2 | CASSQVQGTANEKLFF | TGTGCCAGCAGCCAAGTGCAGGGCACGGCTAATGAAAAACTGTTTTTT
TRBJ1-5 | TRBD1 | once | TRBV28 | CASSQSRDRGRIGSQPQHF | TGTGCCAGCAGTCAAAGCCGGGACAGGGGGCGAATTGGGAGTCAGCCCCAGCATTTT
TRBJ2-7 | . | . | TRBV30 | CAWTPGKVHEQYF | TGTGCCTGGACCCCAGGGAAGGTCCACGAGCAGTACTTC
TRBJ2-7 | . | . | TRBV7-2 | CASSSKYEQYF | TGTGCCAGCAGCTCCAAATACGAGCAGTACTTC
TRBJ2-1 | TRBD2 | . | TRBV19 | CASKSASGVNNEQFF | TGTGCCAGTAAGTCGGCTAGCGGGGTGAACAATGAGCAGTTCTTC
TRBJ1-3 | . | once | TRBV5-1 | CASSLSAGAGSGNTIYF | TGCGCCAGCAGCCTATCGGCAGGAGCGGGCTCTGGAAACACCATATATTTT
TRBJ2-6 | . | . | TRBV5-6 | CASSRGTGANVLTF | TGTGCCAGCAGCCGGGGGACCGGGGCCAACGTCCTGACTTTC
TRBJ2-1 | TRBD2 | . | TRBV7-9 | CASSKMGSGGNEQFF | TGTGCCAGCAGCAAGATGGGTAGCGGGGGGAATGAGCAGTTCTTC
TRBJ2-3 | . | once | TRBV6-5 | CASRPLGADTQYF | TGTGCCAGCCGACCTTTAGGGGCAGATACGCAGTATTTT
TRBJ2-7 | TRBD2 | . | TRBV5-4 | CASSLASGTRAYEQYF | TGTGCCAGCAGCTTAGCTAGCGGGACCCGGGCCTACGAGCAGTACTTC
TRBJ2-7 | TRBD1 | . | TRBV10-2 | CASSGQGSSYEQYF | TGCGCCAGCAGTGGACAGGGGAGCTCCTACGAGCAGTACTTC
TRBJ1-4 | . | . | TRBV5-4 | CASSLASGANEKLFF | TGTGCCAGCAGCTTGGCCTCGGGGGCTAATGAAAAACTGTTTTTT
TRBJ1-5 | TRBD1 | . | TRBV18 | CASSTKTGVEQPQHF | TGTGCCAGCTCAACAAAGACAGGGGTGGAGCAGCCCCAGCATTTT
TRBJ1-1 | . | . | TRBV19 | CASSTAGMNTEAFF | TGTGCCAGTAGTACCGCAGGGATGAACACTGAAGCTTTCTTT
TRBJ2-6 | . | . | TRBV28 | CASSFPHGGGSSGANVLTF | TGTGCCAGCAGTTTCCCCCATGGCGGAGGGAGCTCTGGGGCCAACGTCCTGACTTTC
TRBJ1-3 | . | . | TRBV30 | CASPFAGGNTIYF | TGTGCCTCTCCGTTCGCGGGAGGAAACACCATATATTTT
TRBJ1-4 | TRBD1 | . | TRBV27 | CASKGAPRGEKLFF | TGTGCCAGTAAGGGGGCGCCCCGAGGGGAAAAACTGTTTTTT
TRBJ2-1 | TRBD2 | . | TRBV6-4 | CASSGPLLADYNEQFF | TGTGCCAGCAGTGGCCCGCTACTAGCGGACTACAATGAGCAGTTCTTC
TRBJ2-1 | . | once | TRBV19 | CASSISEPGSYNEQFF | TGTGCCAGTAGTATCTCAGAACCGGGCTCCTACAATGAGCAGTTCTTC
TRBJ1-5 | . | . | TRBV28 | CASKAGINNQPQHF | TGTGCCAGCAAGGCGGGAATCAACAATCAGCCCCAGCATTTT
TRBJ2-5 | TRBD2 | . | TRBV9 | CASARGAETQYF | TGTGCCAGCGCGCGGGGGGCAGAGACCCAGTACTTC
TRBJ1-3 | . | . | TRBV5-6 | CASSLLGSSGNTIYF | TGTGCCAGCAGCTTATTGGGGAGCTCTGGAAACACCATATATTTT
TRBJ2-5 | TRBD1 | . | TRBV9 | CASSVEGAWRETQYF | TGTGCCAGCAGCGTAGAGGGGGCTTGGAGGGAGACCCAGTACTTC
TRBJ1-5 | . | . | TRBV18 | CASSPAGGNQPQHF | TGTGCCAGCTCACCCGCAGGGGGCAATCAGCCCCAGCATTTT
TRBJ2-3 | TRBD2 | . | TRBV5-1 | CASSLPSGSSDTQYF | TGCGCCAGCAGCTTGCCTAGCGGGAGTTCAGATACGCAGTATTTT
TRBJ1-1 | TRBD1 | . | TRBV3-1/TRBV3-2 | CASSEGGLDEAFF | TGTGCCAGCAGCGAAGGGGGCCTCGATGAAGCTTTCTTT
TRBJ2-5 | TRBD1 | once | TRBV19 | CASRGTGGYSKQETQYF | TGTGCCAGTAGGGGGACAGGGGGCTATAGTAAACAAGAGACCCAGTACTTC
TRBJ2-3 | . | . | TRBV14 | CASSQDLRFTDTQYF | TGTGCCAGCAGCCAAGATCTAAGATTTACCGATACGCAGTATTTT
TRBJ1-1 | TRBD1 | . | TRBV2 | CASSLRTGDTEAFF | TGTGCCAGCAGTCTTAGGACAGGGGACACTGAAGCTTTCTTT
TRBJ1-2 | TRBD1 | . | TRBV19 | CASSRDRGQGGYTF | TGTGCCAGTAGTAGGGACAGGGGGCAAGGAGGCTACACCTTC
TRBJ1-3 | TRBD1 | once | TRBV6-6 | CASSDRVSSGNTIYF | TGTGCCAGCAGCGACAGGGTCAGCTCTGGAAACACCATATATTTT
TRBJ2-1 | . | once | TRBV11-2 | CASSFRGNYNEQFF | TGTGCCAGCAGCTTCCGCGGGAACTACAATGAGCAGTTCTTC
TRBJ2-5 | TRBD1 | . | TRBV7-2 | CASSFGTGTKETQYF | TGTGCCAGCAGCTTCGGGACAGGAACAAAAGAGACCCAGTACTTC
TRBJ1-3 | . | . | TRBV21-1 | CASTPDGESGNTIYF | TGTGCCAGCACCCCCGACGGGGAGTCTGGAAACACCATATATTTT
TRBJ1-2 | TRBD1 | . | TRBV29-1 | CSVGSQGQLGGYTF | TGCAGCGTTGGCTCCCAGGGACAGTTAGGGGGCTACACCTTC